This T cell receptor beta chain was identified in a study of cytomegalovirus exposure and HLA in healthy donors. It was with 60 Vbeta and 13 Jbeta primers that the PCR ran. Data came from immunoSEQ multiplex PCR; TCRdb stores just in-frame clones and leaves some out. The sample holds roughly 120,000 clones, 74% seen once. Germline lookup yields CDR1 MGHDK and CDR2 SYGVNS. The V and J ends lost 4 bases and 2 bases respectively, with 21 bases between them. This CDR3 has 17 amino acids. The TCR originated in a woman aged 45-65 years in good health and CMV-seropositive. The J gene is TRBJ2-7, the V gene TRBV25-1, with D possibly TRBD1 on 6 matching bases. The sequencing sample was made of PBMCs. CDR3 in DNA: TGTGCCAGCAGTGGGGTCCCAGGGGCCCAAGGGGCCTACGAGCAGTACTTC. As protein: CASSGVPGAQGAYEQYF.